This T cell receptor beta chain was sequenced in a study of STAT5B mutations in CD4+ large granular lymphocyte leukemia. General study results and limits: Top patient clones used TRBV06 genes more often: 8/27 versus 2/35 in controls. Around 25% of private leukemic clonotypes occurred rarely in other patients' non-leukemic repertoires. Patient CD4-sorted repertoires stayed more clonal than healthy ones after leukemic-clone removal.

Control samples were healthy donors' buffy coats. Looked up from germline, CDR1 is KGHSH and CDR2 is LQKENI. This CDR3 spans 15 amino acids. V was clipped by 3 bases and J by 2 bases, with 14 bases between them. Profiling relied on immunoSEQ multiplex PCR, and the TCRdb table lists in-frame clones only, not all of them. The sample records 40,000 or so clones, more than 60% being singletons. Concerning this clone itself: Its antigen is as yet unknown.

The TCR comes from a human donor in good health. Material for sequencing was CD4+ T cells from blood buffy coats. This chain joins TRBV18 and TRBJ2-7, with TRBD2 as a possible D gene (6 bases). The CDR3 DNA is TGTGCCAGCTCACCCCCGGGGACTCTCCCCTACGAGCAGTACTTC. Protein: CASSPPGTLPYEQYF.